This is a list of T cell receptor beta chains from one sample in a study of blood T cell repertoires in COVID-19. The data were produced by immunoSEQ multiplex PCR, yet TCRdb's version contains in-frame clones alone and is incomplete. This sample has 400,000 to 550,000 clones, with approximately 90% found just once. Sample: peripheral blood. These receptors were taken from a woman between 25 and 40 years old with acute or convalescent COVID-19. The CDR3 runs from the conserved cysteine through the conserved F or W. A D gene is named only where the DNA matches it firmly. Part of the rows lack a size; the others show once, few, many or a class for expanded clones.

>.|.|TRBV2|TRBJ2-5
TGTGCCAGCACTCGGGGATGGGAGACCCAGTACTTC
CASTRGWETQYF
>TRBD1|.|TRBV5-8|TRBJ2-5
TGTGCCAGCAGTCCAGGACAGGGACGATACCAAGAGACCCAGTACTTC
CASSPGQGRYQETQYF
>.|.|TRBV13|TRBJ2-2
TGTGCCAGCAGCACAAAAGGGGGTACCGGGGAGCTGTTTTTT
CASSTKGGTGELFF
>TRBD1|.|TRBV28|TRBJ1-5
TGTGCCAGCAGTGGCAGCGTTACAGGGGGGGGTCAGCCCCAGCATTTT
CASSGSVTGGGQPQHF
>TRBD1|once|TRBV15|TRBJ1-2
TGTGCCACCAGCAGCCCCCTGGCAGGGGGGTTCTATGGCTACACCTTC
CATSSPLAGGFYGYTF
>.|.|TRBV27|TRBJ2-7
TGTGCCACCAACGCCATCCCGACATACGACAGAGGCGAGCAGTACTTC
CATNAIPTYDRGEQYF
>.|.|TRBV2|TRBJ1-2
TGTGCCAGCGAACAGGGATCCTATGGCTACACCTTC
CASEQGSYGYTF
>.|.|TRBV28|TRBJ2-3
TGTGCCAGCAGTTCTAGGCTCACCCCCGCAGATACGCAGTATTTT
CASSSRLTPADTQYF
>.|.|TRBV27|TRBJ1-1
TGTGCCAGCAGTTTAGGAGGGGGGGGAGAGAACACTGAAGCTTTCTTT
CASSLGGGGENTEAFF
>.|.|TRBV30|TRBJ2-3
TGTGCCTGGAGTTTAAGACAGACCACAGATACGCAGTATTTT
CAWSLRQTTDTQYF
>.|.|TRBV6-5|TRBJ1-1
TGTGCCAGCAGTTGGGCCCAGGGGCAGAACACTGAAGCTTTCTTT
CASSWAQGQNTEAFF
>TRBD1|.|TRBV9|TRBJ1-1
TGTGCCAGCAGCAAAGGGACAGCGAACACTGAAGCTTTCTTT
CASSKGTANTEAFF
>.|.|TRBV9|TRBJ2-1
TGTGCCAGCAGCGTAACTACTACACAAAACAATGAGCAGTTCTTC
CASSVTTTQNNEQFF
>.|few|TRBV29-1|TRBJ2-1
TGCAGCGTCTCGGGGGGCCGGAATGAGCAGTTCTTC
CSVSGGRNEQFF
>.|.|TRBV29-1|TRBJ1-2
TGCAGCGTCGATTCGGGTGGAGGCTACACCTTC
CSVDSGGGYTF
>TRBD1|.|TRBV5-5|TRBJ1-5
TGTGCCAGCAGCTTTGGACAGGGGGCTTCCCAGCCCCAGCATTTT
CASSFGQGASQPQHF
>.|.|TRBV6-4|TRBJ1-1
TGTGCCAGCAGCGAACAGGGTTCGAACACTGAAGCTTTCTTT
CASSEQGSNTEAFF
>TRBD2|.|TRBV27|TRBJ2-5
TGTGCCAGCAGTCCGAGGCGGGGGGGGGAAGAGACCCAGTACTTC
CASSPRRGGEETQYF
>TRBD1|.|TRBV14|TRBJ1-2
TGTGCCAGCAGCCCCCTGACAGGGGCTGGCTACACCTTC
CASSPLTGAGYTF
>.|.|TRBV7-9|TRBJ2-1
TGTGCCAGCAGCCAGCGGACAGCAAAGAAGAATGAGCAGTTCTTC
CASSQRTAKKNEQFF
>TRBD1|.|TRBV19|TRBJ2-7
TGTGCCAGTAGTCGCGGACAGGGCCTGGACTACGAGCAGTACTTC
CASSRGQGLDYEQYF
>.|.|TRBV10-3|TRBJ2-5
TGTGCCACGCTGGCAGGAGGGCGAGAGACCCAGTACTTC
CATLAGGRETQYF
>TRBD1|.|TRBV28|TRBJ2-1
TGTGCCAGCACGGGACAGGGACCTAGAAACAATGAGCAGTTCTTC
CASTGQGPRNNEQFF
>.|.|TRBV28|TRBJ1-4
TGTGCCAGCAGTCCCACAGTGGGAAAACTGTTTTTT
CASSPTVGKLFF
>TRBD1|.|TRBV9|TRBJ1-2
TGTGCCAGCAGCGCAGGGACAGCCATGGAAGTTGTGGGCTACACCTTC
CASSAGTAMEVVGYTF
>.|.|TRBV7-2|TRBJ1-1
TGTGCCAGCAGCCCCCGGAGGGCTCCTGGGGGCACTGAAGCTTTCTTT
CASSPRRAPGGTEAFF
>.|.|TRBV19|TRBJ1-3
TGTGCCAGTAGCGATGACAGTAACTCTGGAAACACCATATATTTT
CASSDDSNSGNTIYF
>.|.|TRBV11-3|TRBJ2-5
TGTGCCAGCAGCTTACGGGCCCGACCGGGGTGGAAGACCCAGTACTTC
CASSLRARPGWKTQYF
>TRBD1|.|TRBV4-1|TRBJ1-6
TGCGCCAGCAGCCGAGAACCGGACAGGGGCGTAAATTCACCCCTCCACTTT
CASSREPDRGVNSPLHF
>.|.|TRBV15|TRBJ2-2
TGTGCCACCAGAGAGTTCGGGGCCGGGGAGCTGTTTTTT
CATREFGAGELFF
>.|.|TRBV24-1|TRBJ2-5
TGTGCCACCAGTGCCGGACAGCAAGAGACCCAGTACTTC
CATSAGQQETQYF
>TRBD2|.|TRBV5-4|TRBJ2-3
TGTGCCGGGGGAGGCGGGGGAGATACGCAGTATTTT
CAGGGGGDTQYF
>.|.|TRBV30|TRBJ1-1
TGTGCCTGGAGTGTAGTCCGGGGGACTGAAGCTTTCTTT
CAWSVVRGTEAFF
>.|.|TRBV7-6|TRBJ2-2
TGTGCCAGCAGCTTAGTCCAGGGTCTCGGCGGGGAGCTGTTTTTT
CASSLVQGLGGELFF
>TRBD2|.|TRBV13|TRBJ2-7
TGTGCCAGCAGCTTAAGGACTAGCGACGAGCAGTACTTC
CASSLRTSDEQYF
>TRBD1|.|TRBV5-1|TRBJ1-3
TGCGCCAGCAGCCGAAACAGGGGGGGAAACACCATATATTTT
CASSRNRGGNTIYF
>.|.|TRBV7-9|TRBJ1-1
TGTGCCAGCAGCTTACCGGGGTTCGGCACTGAAGCTTTCTTT
CASSLPGFGTEAFF
>TRBD1|.|TRBV5-1|TRBJ2-1
TGCGCCAGCAGCGGTGGGACAGGGAAGGAGAATGAGCAGTTCTTC
CASSGGTGKENEQFF
>TRBD1|.|TRBV19|TRBJ1-2
TGTGCCAGTAGTAGCTCCGGGACAGGGGCTAACTATGGCTACACCTTC
CASSSSGTGANYGYTF
>.|.|TRBV30|TRBJ1-1
TGTGCCTGGATTCGGCCGCGGGGCACTGAAGCTTTCTTT
CAWIRPRGTEAFF
>.|.|TRBV4-1|TRBJ2-2
TGCGCCACAAAGTATCTAGGGGGGGTGAACACCGGGGAGCTGTTTTTT
CATKYLGGVNTGELFF
>.|.|TRBV29-1|TRBJ2-1
TGCAGCGTTGTAGGACAGCAGTACAATGAGCAGTTCTTC
CSVVGQQYNEQFF
>TRBD1|.|TRBV9|TRBJ1-1
TGTGCCAGCAGCTTAGGACAGGCTAGTGGATTGACTTTCTTT
CASSLGQASGLTFF
>.|.|TRBV5-4|TRBJ2-3
TGTGCCGCCAAGAACGGTAGCACAGATACGCAGTATTTT
CAAKNGSTDTQYF
>TRBD1|.|TRBV5-1|TRBJ2-2
TGCGCCAGCAGCTCGGACAGGCCCAACACCGGGGAGCTGTTTTTT
CASSSDRPNTGELFF
>TRBD1|once|TRBV5-4|TRBJ1-2
TGTGCCAGCAGCCCGGGTAGGGGGCCTAACTATGGCTACACCTTC
CASSPGRGPNYGYTF
>TRBD2|.|TRBV3-1/TRBV3-2|TRBJ2-5
TGTGCCAGCAGCCAAACCCTAGCGGGGTCCCTGGAGACCCAGTACTTC
CASSQTLAGSLETQYF
>.|.|TRBV29-1|TRBJ2-2
TGCAGCGCTGGATTTCTAGGCCTAGGCACCGGGGAGCTGTTTTTT
CSAGFLGLGTGELFF
>.|.|TRBV6-6|TRBJ2-1
TGTGCCAGCAGTTACTCGCCGGGGTTAGATGAGCAGTTCTTC
CASSYSPGLDEQFF
>.|.|TRBV5-1|TRBJ1-3
TGCGCCAGCAGCTCCGACAGGTCCTCTGGAAACACCATATATTTT
CASSSDRSSGNTIYF